A single sample gave rise to the 7 T cell receptor beta chains below, sequenced in a study of spatial heterogeneity in lung cancer. Time point given: sample taken at primary tumor resection. TCRdb recomputed calls from the 5' RACE reads with MiXCR, one row per CDR3 protein. Of approximately 2,700 distinct CDR3 sequences listed, about 11% are singletons. These receptors have no known antigen. Study conclusions and caveats: Mutation tallies in tumors tracked expanded intratumoral alpha and beta TCR counts.

The specimen comprised lung tumor tissue, sampled at surgery. All receptors come from a female donor with early-stage non-small cell lung cancer.

The chain couples TRBV29-1 to TRBJ1-2; D is uncertain. The CDR3 totals 13 residues. V lost 7 bases to trimming and J lost 5 bases, with 17 bases between them. CDR1 is SQVTM, CDR2 ANQGSEA, per germline. Here the CDR3 DNA reads TGCAGCGGCGGGGAGCCCCAATCGTATGGCTACACCTTC. It specifies CSGGEPQSYGYTF. Full variable domain (remainder filled in from reference TRBV29-1 and TRBJ1-2): SAVISQKPSRDICQRGTSLTIQCQVDSQVTMMFWYRQQPGQSLTLIATANQGSEATYESGFVIDKFPISRPNLTFSTLTVSNMSPEDSSIYLCSGGEPQSYGYTFGSGTRLTVV.

By sample fraction, this clonotype is medium-sized (0.01 to 0.1%). The V and J genes are TRBV27 and TRBJ2-3; the D is unclear. Trimming stripped 4 bases from V and 6 bases from J, with 14 bases between. The germline gives CDR1 MNHEY, CDR2 SMNVEV (reference sequence). The CDR3 contains 14 residues. DNA of the CDR3: TGTGCCAGCAGTTATTCCCGGACGGCGGATACGCAGTATTTT. Translated, it gives CASSYSRTADTQYF.

By frequency in the sample, this clonotype is medium-sized. This chain uses TRBV18 with TRBJ2-7; D tentatively fits TRBD1 or TRBD2 (5 bases each). Germline V gene data show CDR1 as KGHSH and CDR2 as LQKENI. Trimming cost V 3 bases and J 0 bases, with 15 bases left between them. CDR3 length equals 16 residues. CDR3 loop: CASSPRRDGSSYEQYF. The DNA for the CDR3 is TGTGCCAGCTCACCGCGCCGGGACGGAAGCTCCTACGAGCAGTACTTC.

The rearrangement joins TRBV20-1 to TRBJ2-3; D is undetermined. The CDR3 spans 16 residues. The germline gives CDR1 DFQATT, CDR2 SNEGSKA (reference sequence). V dropped 0 bases and J dropped 2 bases, with 15 bases sitting between them. The CDR3 coding sequence is TGCAGTGCTAGAGATCCCGGTTATGGCGCCACAGATACGCAGTATTTT. Translated, it gives CSARDPGYGATDTQYF.

Sample share makes this clonotype medium-sized. The V call is TRBV5-1, the J call TRBJ2-1, with 9 bases lining up with TRBD2. The junction had 11 bases not matched to a gene; V was cut back by 4 bases and J by 9 bases. From germline, CDR1 is SGHRS and CDR2 YFSETQ. This CDR3 is built from 15 residues. The CDR3 spells CASSNGGGRAGEQFF. In nucleotides, the CDR3 is TGCGCCAGCAGCAACGGGGGCGGGAGGGCCGGTGAGCAGTTCTTC.

This clonotype is termed medium-sized (0.01 to 0.1%). The rearrangement links TRBV6-6 to TRBJ2-5; maybe TRBD1 (6 bases). The CDR3 contains 15 residues. Germline loops: CDR1 MNHNY, CDR2 SVGAGI (reference sequence). The V gene lost 8 bases and the J gene lost 0 bases, with 16 bases spanning the gap. The CDR3 region is CASSTIQGYQETQYF. The CDR3 region has the DNA TGTGCCAGCTCGACGATACAGGGTTACCAAGAGACCCAGTACTTC.

This clonotype is labeled as medium-sized (0.01 to 0.1%). This chain joins TRBV6-5 and TRBJ2-1, with TRBD2 matching over 9 bases. This CDR3 spans 15 amino acids. Trimming removed 5 bases from V and 4 bases from J; junction bases left unmatched: 6. Germline values: CDR1 MNHEY, CDR2 SVGAGI. In nucleotides, the CDR3 is TGTGCCAGCAGTCGGCGCGGGAGGGGTTACAATGAGCAGTTCTTC. Encoded protein: CASSRRGRGYNEQFF.